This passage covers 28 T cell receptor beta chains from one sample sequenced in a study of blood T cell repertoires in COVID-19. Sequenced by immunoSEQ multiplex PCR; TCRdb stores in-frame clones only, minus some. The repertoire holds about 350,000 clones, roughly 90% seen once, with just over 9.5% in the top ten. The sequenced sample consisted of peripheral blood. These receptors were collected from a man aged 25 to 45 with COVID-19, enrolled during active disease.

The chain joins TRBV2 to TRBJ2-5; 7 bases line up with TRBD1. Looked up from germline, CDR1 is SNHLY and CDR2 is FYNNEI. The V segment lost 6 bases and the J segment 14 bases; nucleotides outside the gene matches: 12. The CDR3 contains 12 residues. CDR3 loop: CASSVRQGPGYF. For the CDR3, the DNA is TGTGCCAGCAGCGTTAGACAGGGCCCAGGATACTTC. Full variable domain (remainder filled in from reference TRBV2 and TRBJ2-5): EPEVTQTPSHQVTQMGQEVILRCVPISNHLYFYWYRQILGQKVEFLVSFYNNEISEKSEIFDDQFSVERPDGSNFTLKIRSTKLEDSAMYFCASSVRQGPGYFGPGTRLLVL.

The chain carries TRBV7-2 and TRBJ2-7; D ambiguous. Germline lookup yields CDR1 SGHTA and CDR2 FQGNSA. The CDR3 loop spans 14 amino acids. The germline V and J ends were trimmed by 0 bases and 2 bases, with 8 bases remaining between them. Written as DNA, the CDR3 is TGTGCCAGCAGCTTAGCTCTAGGTGCCTACGAGCAGTACTTC. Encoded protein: CASSLALGAYEQYF.

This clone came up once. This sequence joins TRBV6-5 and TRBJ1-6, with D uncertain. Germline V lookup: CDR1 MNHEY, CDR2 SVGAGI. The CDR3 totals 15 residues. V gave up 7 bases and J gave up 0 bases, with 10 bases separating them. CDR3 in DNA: TGTGCCAGCAACACCGGGAGCTCCTATAATTCACCCCTCCACTTT. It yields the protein CASNTGSSYNSPLHF.

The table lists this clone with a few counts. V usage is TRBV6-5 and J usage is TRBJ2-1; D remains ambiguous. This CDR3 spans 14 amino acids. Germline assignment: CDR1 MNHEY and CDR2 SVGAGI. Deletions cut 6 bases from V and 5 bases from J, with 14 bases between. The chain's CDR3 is CASRGLSTHNEQFF. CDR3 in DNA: TGTGCCAGCAGGGGCCTTTCCACCCACAATGAGCAGTTCTTC.

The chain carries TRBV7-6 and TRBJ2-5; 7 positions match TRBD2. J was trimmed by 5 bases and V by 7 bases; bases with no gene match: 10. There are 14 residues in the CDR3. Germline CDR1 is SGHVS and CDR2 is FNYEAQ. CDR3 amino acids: CASTGGSGSETQYF. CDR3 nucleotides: TGTGCCAGCACGGGGGGAAGCGGCTCGGAGACCCAGTACTTC.

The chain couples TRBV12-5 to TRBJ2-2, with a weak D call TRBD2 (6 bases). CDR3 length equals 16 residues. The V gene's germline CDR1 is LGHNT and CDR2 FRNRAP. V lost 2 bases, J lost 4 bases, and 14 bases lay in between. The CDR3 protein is CASGLPVLASTGELFF. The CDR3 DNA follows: TGTGCTAGTGGTTTGCCCGTCCTAGCGAGCACCGGGGAGCTGTTTTTT.

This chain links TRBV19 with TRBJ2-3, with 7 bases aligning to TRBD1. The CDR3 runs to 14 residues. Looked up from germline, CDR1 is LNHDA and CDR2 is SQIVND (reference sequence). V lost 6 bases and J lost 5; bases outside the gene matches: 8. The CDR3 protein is CASSRGTAEDTQYF. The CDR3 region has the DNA TGTGCCAGTAGCAGAGGGACAGCGGAAGATACGCAGTATTTT.

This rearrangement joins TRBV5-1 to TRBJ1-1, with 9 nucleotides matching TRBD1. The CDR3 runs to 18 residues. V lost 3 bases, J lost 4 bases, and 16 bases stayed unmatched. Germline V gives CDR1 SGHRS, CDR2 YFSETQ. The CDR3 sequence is CASSSGRQGVISGTEAFF. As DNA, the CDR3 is TGCGCCAGCAGCTCGGGGCGACAGGGGGTAATATCTGGCACTGAAGCTTTCTTT.

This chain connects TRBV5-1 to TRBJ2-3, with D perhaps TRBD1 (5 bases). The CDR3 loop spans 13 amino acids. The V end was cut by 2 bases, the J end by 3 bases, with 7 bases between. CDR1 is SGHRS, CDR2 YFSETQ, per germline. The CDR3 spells CASSLRQTDTQYF. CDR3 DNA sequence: TGCGCCAGCAGCTTAAGACAGACAGATACGCAGTATTTT.

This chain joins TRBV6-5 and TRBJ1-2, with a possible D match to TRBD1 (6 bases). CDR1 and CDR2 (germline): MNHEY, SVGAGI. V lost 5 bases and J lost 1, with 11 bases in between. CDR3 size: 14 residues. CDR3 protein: CASSRQAGNYGYTF. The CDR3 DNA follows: TGTGCCAGCAGTCGACAGGCCGGTAACTATGGCTACACCTTC.

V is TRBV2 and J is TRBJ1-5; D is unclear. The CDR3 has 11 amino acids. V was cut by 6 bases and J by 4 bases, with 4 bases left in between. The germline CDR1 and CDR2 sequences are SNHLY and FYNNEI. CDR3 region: CASRLNQPQHF. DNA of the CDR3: TGTGCCAGCAGGTTAAATCAGCCCCAGCATTTT.

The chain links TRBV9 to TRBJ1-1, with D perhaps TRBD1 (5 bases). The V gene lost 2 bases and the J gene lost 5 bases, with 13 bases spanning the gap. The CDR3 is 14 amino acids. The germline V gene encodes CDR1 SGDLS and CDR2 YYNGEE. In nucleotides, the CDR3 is TGTGCCAGCAGCGTTGACAGAACAGGAACTGAAGCTTTCTTT. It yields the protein CASSVDRTGTEAFF.

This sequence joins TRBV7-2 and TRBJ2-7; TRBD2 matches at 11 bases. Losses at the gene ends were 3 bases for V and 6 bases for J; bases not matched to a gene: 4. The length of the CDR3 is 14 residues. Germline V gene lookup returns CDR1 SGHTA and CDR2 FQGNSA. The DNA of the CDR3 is TGTGCCAGCAGCTTGGGGACTAGCGGAAGCGAGCAGTACTTC. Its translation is CASSLGTSGSEQYF.

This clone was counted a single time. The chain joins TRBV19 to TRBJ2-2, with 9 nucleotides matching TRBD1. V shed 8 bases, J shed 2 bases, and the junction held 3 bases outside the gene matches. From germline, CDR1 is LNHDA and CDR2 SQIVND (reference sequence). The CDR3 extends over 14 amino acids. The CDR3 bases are TGTGCCAGTTGGGACAGGGTAAACACCGGGGAGCTGTTTTTT. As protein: CASWDRVNTGELFF.

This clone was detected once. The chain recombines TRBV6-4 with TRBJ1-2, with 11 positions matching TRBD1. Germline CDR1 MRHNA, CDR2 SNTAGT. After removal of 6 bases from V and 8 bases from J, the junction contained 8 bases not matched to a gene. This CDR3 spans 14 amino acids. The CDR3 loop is CASRPDRGLDGYTF. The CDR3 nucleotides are TGTGCCAGCAGACCGGACAGGGGGCTCGACGGCTACACCTTC.

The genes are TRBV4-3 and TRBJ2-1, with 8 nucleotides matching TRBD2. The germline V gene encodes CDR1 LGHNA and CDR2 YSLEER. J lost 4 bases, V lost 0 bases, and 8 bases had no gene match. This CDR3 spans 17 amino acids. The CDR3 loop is CASSQEWAGGSYNEQFF. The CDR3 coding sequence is TGCGCCAGCAGCCAAGAGTGGGCGGGAGGTAGTTACAATGAGCAGTTCTTC.

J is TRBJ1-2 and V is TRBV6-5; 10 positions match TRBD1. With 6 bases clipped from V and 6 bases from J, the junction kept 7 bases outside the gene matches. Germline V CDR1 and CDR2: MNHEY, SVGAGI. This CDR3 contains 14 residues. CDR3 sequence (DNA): TGTGCCAGCAGACCCGGGACAGGGGTAGATGGCTACACCTTC. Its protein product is CASRPGTGVDGYTF.

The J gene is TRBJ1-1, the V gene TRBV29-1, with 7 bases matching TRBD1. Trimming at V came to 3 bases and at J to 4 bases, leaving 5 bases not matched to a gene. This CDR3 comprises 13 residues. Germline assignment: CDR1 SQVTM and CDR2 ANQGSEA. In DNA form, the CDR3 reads TGCAGCGTTGATAAATCAGGGGGCACTGAAGCTTTCTTT. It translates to CSVDKSGGTEAFF.

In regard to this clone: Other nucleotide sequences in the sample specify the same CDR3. The CDR3 coding sequence is TGTGCCAGCAGCTTGGGGCAGTATTCGAATCAGCCCCAGCATTTT. Encoded protein: CASSLGQYSNQPQHF. The rearrangement uses TRBV5-6 and TRBJ1-5; D gene ambiguous. Trimming shortened V by 0 bases and J by 4 bases, and 11 bases separated the two germline ends. The CDR3 contains 15 residues. Germline loops: CDR1 SGHDT, CDR2 YYEEEE. Combining the CDR3 with reference TRBV5-6 and TRBJ1-5 gives the whole variable domain DAGVTQSPTHLIKTRGQQVTLRCSPKSGHDTVSWYQQALGQGPQFIFQYYEEEERQRGNFPDRFSGHQFPNYSSELNVNALLLGDSALYLCASSLGQYSNQPQHFGDGTRLSIL.

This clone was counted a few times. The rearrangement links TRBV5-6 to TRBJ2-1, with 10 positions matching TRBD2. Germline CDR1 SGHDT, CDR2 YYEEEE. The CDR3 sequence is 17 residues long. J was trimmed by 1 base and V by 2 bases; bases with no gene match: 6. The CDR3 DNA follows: TGTGCCAGCAGCTTCCTAAAGACTAGCGGGTCCTACAATGAGCAGTTCTTC. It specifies CASSFLKTSGSYNEQFF.

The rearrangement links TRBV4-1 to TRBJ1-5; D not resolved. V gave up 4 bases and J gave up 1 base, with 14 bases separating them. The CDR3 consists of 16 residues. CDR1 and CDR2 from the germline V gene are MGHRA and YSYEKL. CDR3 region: CASSRGLGSSNQPQHF. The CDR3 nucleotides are TGCGCCAGCAGCCGAGGGTTGGGGTCGAGCAATCAGCCCCAGCATTTT.

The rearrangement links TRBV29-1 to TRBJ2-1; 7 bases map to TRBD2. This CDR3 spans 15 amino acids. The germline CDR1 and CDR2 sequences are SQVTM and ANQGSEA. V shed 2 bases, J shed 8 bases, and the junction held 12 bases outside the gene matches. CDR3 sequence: CSVEILAGALYEQFF. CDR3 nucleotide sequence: TGCAGCGTTGAAATATTGGCGGGAGCTTTGTATGAGCAGTTCTTC.

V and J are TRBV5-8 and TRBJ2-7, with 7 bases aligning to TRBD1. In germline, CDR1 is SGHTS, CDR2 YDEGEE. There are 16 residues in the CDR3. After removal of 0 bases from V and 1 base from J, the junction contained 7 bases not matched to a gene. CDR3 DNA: TGTGCCAGCAGCTTGGCCCTACAGGGGTCGTCCTACGAGCAGTACTTC. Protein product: CASSLALQGSSYEQYF.

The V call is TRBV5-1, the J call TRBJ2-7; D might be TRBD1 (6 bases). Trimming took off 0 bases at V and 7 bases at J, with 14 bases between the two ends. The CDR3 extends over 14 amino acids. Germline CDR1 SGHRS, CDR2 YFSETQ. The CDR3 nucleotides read TGCGCCAGCAGCTTGGGTGGGGGCTCTCCTGAGCAGTACTTC. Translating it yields CASSLGGGSPEQYF. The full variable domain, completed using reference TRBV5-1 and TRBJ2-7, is KAGVTQTPRYLIKTRGQQVTLSCSPISGHRSVSWYQQTPGQGLQFLFEYFSETQRNKGNFPGRFSGRQFSNSRSEMNVSTLELGDSALYLCASSLGGGSPEQYFGPGTRLTVT.

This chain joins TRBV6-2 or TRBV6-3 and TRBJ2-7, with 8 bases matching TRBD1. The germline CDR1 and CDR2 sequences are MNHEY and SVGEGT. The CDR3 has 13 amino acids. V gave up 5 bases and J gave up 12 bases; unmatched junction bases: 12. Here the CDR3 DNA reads TGTGCCAGCAGTAACCCGGGACAGGATGTTCCGTACTTC. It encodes CASSNPGQDVPYF.

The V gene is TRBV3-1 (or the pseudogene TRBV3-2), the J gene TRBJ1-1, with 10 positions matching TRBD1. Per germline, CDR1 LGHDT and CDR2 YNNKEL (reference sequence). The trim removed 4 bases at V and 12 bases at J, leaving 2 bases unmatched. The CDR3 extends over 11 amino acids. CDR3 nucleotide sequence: TGTGCCAGCAGCCGACAGGGGGCTTCTTTCTTT. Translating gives CASSRQGASFF.

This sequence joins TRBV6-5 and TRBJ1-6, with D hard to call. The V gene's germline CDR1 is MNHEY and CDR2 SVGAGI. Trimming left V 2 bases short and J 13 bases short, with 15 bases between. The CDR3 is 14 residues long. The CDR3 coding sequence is TGTGCCAGCAGTTACGGTAACTTGGGGAGTCCCCTCCACTTT. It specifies CASSYGNLGSPLHF.

In DNA form, the CDR3 reads TGTGCCAGCAGACTAAGAGGGACGGGAGGCCTCTCCACAGATACGCAGTATTTT. This encodes CASRLRGTGGLSTDTQYF. The V and J genes are TRBV27 and TRBJ2-3; 7 bases fit TRBD2. This CDR3 spans 18 amino acids. V shed 6 bases, J shed 2 bases, and the junction held 17 bases outside the gene matches. Germline V lookup: CDR1 MNHEY, CDR2 SMNVEV (reference sequence).